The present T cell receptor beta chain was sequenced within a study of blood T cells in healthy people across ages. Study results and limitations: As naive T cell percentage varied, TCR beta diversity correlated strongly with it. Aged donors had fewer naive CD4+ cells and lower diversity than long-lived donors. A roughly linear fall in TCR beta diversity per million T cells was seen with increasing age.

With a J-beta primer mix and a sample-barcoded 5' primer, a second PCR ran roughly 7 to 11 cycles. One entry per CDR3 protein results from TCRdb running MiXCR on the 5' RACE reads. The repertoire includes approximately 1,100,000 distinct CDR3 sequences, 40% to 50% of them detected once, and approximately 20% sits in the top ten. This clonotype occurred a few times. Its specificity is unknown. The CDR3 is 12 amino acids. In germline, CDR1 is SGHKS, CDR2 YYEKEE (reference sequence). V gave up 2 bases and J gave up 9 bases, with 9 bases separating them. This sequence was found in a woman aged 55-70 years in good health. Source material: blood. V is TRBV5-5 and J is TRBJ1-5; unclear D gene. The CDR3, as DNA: TGTGCCAGCAGCTTAGCCTCCGGGCCCCAGCATTTT. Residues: CASSLASGPQHF.